One and the same sample provided the 11 T cell receptor beta chains below, sequenced in a study of blood T cell repertoires in COVID-19. Using immunoSEQ multiplex PCR, the repertoire was profiled, and TCRdb retains in-frame clones only, with some absent. The sample includes tens of thousands of clones, over 75% seen only once; the top ten take roughly 4.2%. The specimen was peripheral blood. The source of these receptors is a woman aged 55-70 years with acute or convalescent COVID-19.

V gene TRBV5-1 combines with J gene TRBJ2-3; 8 nucleotides align to TRBD2. Germline CDR1 reads SGHRS; CDR2 reads YFSETQ. The CDR3 is 17 residues long. J lost 8 bases, V lost 4 bases, and 18 bases had no gene match. The CDR3 sequence: CASSPFSGSGVPLTQYF. CDR3 coding DNA: TGCGCCAGCAGCCCCTTCTCGGGTAGCGGGGTGCCCCTTACGCAGTATTTT.

V gene TRBV7-2 combines with J gene TRBJ2-5; 9 bases line up with TRBD1. Germline V CDR1 and CDR2: SGHTA, FQGNSA. The junction had 6 bases not matched to a gene; V was cut back by 5 bases and J by 5 bases. CDR3 length equals 14 residues. The CDR3 region has the DNA TGTGCCAGCAGCATAACAGGGGGCGCGGAGACCCAGTACTTC. Protein product: CASSITGGAETQYF.

The J gene is TRBJ2-1, the V gene TRBV6-1, with 9 bases fitting TRBD2. J was trimmed by 2 bases and V by 3 bases; bases with no gene match: 2. Germline loops: CDR1 MNHNS, CDR2 SASEGT. This CDR3 has 15 amino acids. The CDR3 DNA sequence: TGTGCCAGCAGTGAGGCGGGGGGGCCCTACAATGAGCAGTTCTTC. This encodes CASSEAGGPYNEQFF.

The V and J genes are TRBV2 and TRBJ2-7; weak D call: TRBD1 (7 bases). Per germline, CDR1 SNHLY and CDR2 FYNNEI. This CDR3 has 14 residues. The V and J ends lost 2 bases and 2 bases respectively, with 10 bases between them. CDR3 in DNA: TGTGCCAGCAGTGAACAGGGGGAGGCCTACGAGCAGTACTTC. The encoded protein is CASSEQGEAYEQYF.

This chain connects TRBV28 to TRBJ2-7; 9 bases are shared with TRBD2. V shed 10 bases and J 4 bases; nucleotides not matched to a gene: 5. CDR1 is MDHEN, CDR2 SYDVKM, per germline. This CDR3 contains 12 residues. The CDR3 DNA reads TGTGCCACCGGGACTAGCCTTTACGAGCAGTACTTC. This translates into CATGTSLYEQYF.

V gene TRBV30 combines with J gene TRBJ2-3; TRBD2 matches at 16 bases. The J segment lost 12 bases and the V segment lost 3 bases, leaving 9 bases of the junction unmatched. This CDR3 has 15 amino acids. The germline V gene has CDR1 GTSNPN and CDR2 SVGIG (reference sequence). The CDR3 protein is CAWSHPGTSGGVQYF. CDR3 coding DNA: TGTGCCTGGAGCCATCCCGGGACTAGCGGGGGGGTTCAGTATTTT.

The V call is TRBV12-3 or TRBV12-4, the J call TRBJ1-2; D call uncertain. This CDR3 has 11 amino acids. V was pared by 2 bases and J by 13 bases, with 11 bases between. The CDR3 DNA is TGTGCCAGCAGTTTACCCCCCGTCTCCACCTTC. Amino acid sequence: CASSLPPVSTF.

The chain carries TRBV5-4 and TRBJ1-3; the D gene is possibly TRBD1 (5 bases). The V gene lost 4 bases and the J gene lost 4 bases, with 15 bases spanning the gap. Germline V lookup: CDR1 SGHNT, CDR2 YYREEE (reference sequence). The CDR3 contains 15 residues. The CDR3 bases are TGTGCCAGCAGCCCACCAGGGAATACCGGAAACACCATATATTTT. This codes for CASSPPGNTGNTIYF.

This chain joins TRBV9 and TRBJ2-2; possible D gene TRBD1, 6 bases. The CDR3 is made up of 15 amino acids. CDR1 is SGDLS, CDR2 YYNGEE, per germline. Deletions cut 0 bases from V and 4 bases from J, with 10 bases between. The CDR3 DNA sequence: TGTGCCAGCAGCGTAGGACAGGTTCGCACCGGGGAGCTGTTTTTT. This codes for CASSVGQVRTGELFF.

V gene TRBV3-1 (or the pseudogene TRBV3-2) combines with J gene TRBJ1-2, with D unclear. CDR1 LGHDT and CDR2 YNNKEL come from the germline V gene (reference sequence). V dropped 4 bases and J dropped 8 bases, with 11 bases sitting between them. CDR3 length: 12 amino acids. The CDR3 reads CASSPSGSGYTF. In nucleotides, the CDR3 is TGTGCCAGCAGCCCCTCCGGTTCGGGCTACACCTTC.

V gene TRBV4-2 combines with J gene TRBJ1-4, with 9 positions matching TRBD1. The CDR3 is made up of 15 amino acids. CDR1 and CDR2 from the germline V gene are LGHNA and YNFKEQ. The V segment lost 4 bases and the J segment 8 bases; nucleotides outside the gene matches: 8. CDR3 nucleotide sequence: TGTGCCAGCAGCCGGGACGGGACAGGGTACGAAAAACTGTTTTTT. Amino acids: CASSRDGTGYEKLFF.